These 19 T cell receptor beta chains originate from one sample sequenced in a study of blood T cell repertoires in COVID-19. The data were produced by immunoSEQ multiplex PCR, yet TCRdb's version contains in-frame clones alone and is incomplete. The sample records tens of thousands of clones, under 90% being singletons. Sequencing used peripheral blood. Receptor source: a human donor in a cohort sampled during active COVID-19.

The rearrangement uses TRBV27 and TRBJ1-1; 7 nucleotides line up with TRBD1. The trim removed 5 bases at V and 1 base at J, leaving 10 bases unmatched. The CDR3 is made up of 16 amino acids. Germline V gives CDR1 MNHEY, CDR2 SMNVEV (reference sequence). The DNA of the CDR3 is TGTGCCAGCAGTCTGGGGACAGCCAGAAAGAACACTGAAGCTTTCTTT. Translation: CASSLGTARKNTEAFF.

The CDR3 loop is CATSDDRRPGGELFF. The CDR3 DNA follows: TGTGCCACCAGTGACGACCGGCGGCCTGGCGGGGAGCTGTTTTTT. V is TRBV24-1 and J is TRBJ2-2; the D is unclear. The V and J ends lost 4 bases and 7 bases respectively, with 15 bases between them. CDR1 is KGHDR, CDR2 SFDVKD, per germline. CDR3 length: 15 residues.

The J gene is TRBJ1-4, the V gene TRBV5-1; D uncertain. Germline CDR1 reads SGHRS; CDR2 reads YFSETQ. V lost 2 bases and J 8 bases, leaving 10 bases between the germline ends. The CDR3 totals 13 residues. The CDR3 nucleotides read TGCGCCAGCAGCTTCTCGCCGGGGGAAAAACTGTTTTTT. Its protein product is CASSFSPGEKLFF.

The rearrangement uses TRBV11-2 and TRBJ2-7, with D tentatively TRBD1 (6 bases). Trimming removed 5 bases at V and 2 bases at J, with 10 bases between. Germline V gene sequence: CDR1 SGHAT, CDR2 FQNNGV. The CDR3 has 13 amino acids. This CDR3 is CASSIGQTYEQYF. CDR3 coding DNA: TGTGCCAGCAGCATTGGACAGACCTACGAGCAGTACTTC.

The chain couples TRBV6-6 to TRBJ2-1, with D unresolved. The germline V and J ends were trimmed by 6 bases and 9 bases, with 9 bases remaining between them. Germline V CDR1 and CDR2: MNHNY, SVGAGI (reference sequence). The CDR3 loop spans 11 amino acids. This CDR3 reads CASRASGEQFF. The DNA for the CDR3 is TGTGCCAGCAGAGCCTCAGGTGAGCAGTTCTTC.

The chain combines TRBV12-3 or TRBV12-4 with TRBJ2-7; D not certain. The ends were cut back, 4 bases at V and 2 bases at J, with 3 bases in the middle. CDR3 length: 11 amino acids. The CDR3 region is CASSSAYEQYF. CDR3 DNA sequence: TGTGCCAGCAGTTCCGCCTACGAGCAGTACTTC.

CDR3 nucleotide sequence: TGTGCCAGCACAGTTTGGCAGGACTATGGCTACACCTTC. Amino acid sequence: CASTVWQDYGYTF. The rearrangement links TRBV6-5 to TRBJ1-2; D is uncertain. Germline lookup yields CDR1 MNHEY and CDR2 SVGAGI. The CDR3 is made up of 13 amino acids. The V gene lost 7 bases and the J gene lost 3 bases, with 12 bases spanning the gap.

A remark on this clone: One end of the junction fails to match germline, which may point to a read error. The chain couples TRBV7-2 to TRBJ2-3, with 13 bases lining up with TRBD2. This CDR3 has 12 residues. Germline loops: CDR1 SGHTA, CDR2 FQGNSA. The CDR3: CASSLPGTSGVF. In DNA form, the CDR3 reads TGTGCCAGCAGCTTACCCGGGACTAGCGGGGTTTTT.

The V and J genes are TRBV7-3 and TRBJ2-3; D is unclear. This CDR3 is built from 14 residues. Germline values: CDR1 SGHTA, CDR2 FQGTGA. Trimming left V 5 bases short and J 4 bases short, with 13 bases between. CDR3 DNA: TGTGCCAGCAGCAACCGCGTTCGGGCAGATACGCAGTATTTT. Amino acids: CASSNRVRADTQYF.

The V gene is TRBV6-2 or TRBV6-3, the J gene TRBJ1-2; D perhaps matches TRBD1 (5 bases). Trimming removed 5 bases at V and 4 bases at J, with 11 bases between. Germline V lookup: CDR1 MNHEY, CDR2 SVGEGT. This CDR3 contains 13 residues. The CDR3 bases are TGTGCCAGCAGTGAGACAGTTTTCTATGGCTACACCTTC. The encoded protein is CASSETVFYGYTF.

The rearrangement links TRBV11-3 to TRBJ2-1; TRBD2 matches 8 bases. This CDR3 has 16 amino acids. The ends lost 0 bases at V and 6 bases at J; junction bases unmatched: 7. CDR1 and CDR2 from the germline V gene are SGHNT and YENEEA. The CDR3 spells CASSLDFGLAGNEQFF. In nucleotides, the CDR3 is TGTGCCAGCAGCTTAGACTTCGGACTAGCTGGCAATGAGCAGTTCTTC.

The rearrangement links TRBV7-2 to TRBJ1-1; D gene unclear. V gave up 1 base and J gave up 0 bases, with 9 bases separating them. Germline CDR1 and CDR2: SGHTA and FQGNSA. The CDR3 has 15 residues. CDR3 nucleotide sequence: TGTGCCAGCAGCTTAGGTATTGCGGTGAACACTGAAGCTTTCTTT. Residues: CASSLGIAVNTEAFF. Full variable domain (remainder filled in from reference TRBV7-2 and TRBJ1-1): GAGVSQSPSNKVTEKGKDVELRCDPISGHTALYWYRQSLGQGLEFLIYFQGNSAPDKSGLPSDRFSAERTGGSVSTLTIQRTQQEDSAVYLCASSLGIAVNTEAFFGQGTRLTVV.

The rearrangement joins TRBV5-6 to TRBJ2-2, with 8 bases fitting TRBD1. CDR3 length: 16 amino acids. Losses at the gene ends were 4 bases for V and 7 bases for J; bases not matched to a gene: 12. CDR1 is SGHDT, CDR2 YYEEEE, per germline. As DNA, the CDR3 is TGTGCCAGCAGCAGGCGGGCAGGGGGCGCAATCGGGGAGCTGTTTTTT. Translated: CASSRRAGGAIGELFF.

The rearrangement links TRBV4-1 to TRBJ1-6; tentatively, D is TRBD1 (5 bases). The CDR3 contains 18 residues. The germline V gene has CDR1 MGHRA and CDR2 YSYEKL. V was shortened by 0 bases and J by 0 bases, with 12 bases between the two germline ends. This CDR3 is CASSQEGQGGSYNSPLHF. The CDR3, as DNA: TGCGCCAGCAGCCAAGAAGGGCAGGGTGGCTCCTATAATTCACCCCTCCACTTT.

This clone has ten or more counts. The V call is TRBV27, the J call TRBJ2-1, with TRBD2 identical over 8 bases. The CDR3 length is 16 residues. Per the germline V gene, CDR1 is MNHEY and CDR2 is SMNVEV (reference sequence). V lost 6 bases and J lost 4; bases outside the gene matches: 11. CDR3 region: CASSPGSSGYYNEQFF. CDR3 sequence (DNA): TGTGCCAGCAGCCCCGGTTCTAGCGGGTATTACAATGAGCAGTTCTTC.

The chain uses TRBV6-5 and TRBJ1-2; 7 bases fit TRBD1. CDR1 is MNHEY and CDR2 is SVGAGI in the germline V gene. The CDR3 extends over 13 amino acids. The V and J ends lost 6 bases and 6 bases, in that order; junction bases with no gene match: 7. DNA of the CDR3: TGTGCCAGCAGGACAGGGTCCGGTGATGGCTACACCTTC. It translates to CASRTGSGDGYTF.

The chain is built from TRBV9 and TRBJ2-3; maybe TRBD2 (5 bases). The germline V gene encodes CDR1 SGDLS and CDR2 YYNGEE. The CDR3 is made up of 13 amino acids. Trimming stripped 4 bases from V and 5 bases from J, with 11 bases between. The CDR3 nucleotides read TGTGCCAGCAGCCCTTATGCGGGAGATACGCAGTATTTT. It codes for CASSPYAGDTQYF. The entire variable domain, with the rest obtained from reference TRBV9 and TRBJ2-3, is as follows: DSGVTQTPKHLITATGQRVTLRCSPRSGDLSVYWYQQSLDQGLQFLIQYYNGEERAKGNILERFSAQQFPDLHSELNLSSLELGDSALYFCASSPYAGDTQYFGPGTRLTVL.

For the CDR3, the DNA is TGTGCCAGTAGTTGGCAGCGGAACACCGGGGAGCTGTTTTTT. Translation gives CASSWQRNTGELFF. The chain recombines TRBV19 with TRBJ2-2, with D unclear. Germline CDR1 and CDR2: LNHDA and SQIVND (reference sequence). Trimming took off 5 bases at V and 1 base at J, with 8 bases between the two ends. The CDR3 runs to 14 residues.

There are a few counts of this clone. V is TRBV12-3 or TRBV12-4 and J is TRBJ1-2; 7 positions agree with TRBD1. The J segment lost 7 bases and the V segment lost 6 bases, leaving 8 bases of the junction unmatched. The CDR3 is made up of 13 amino acids. The CDR3 here is CASSPTGKGGYTF. CDR3 coding DNA: TGTGCCAGCAGCCCGACAGGGAAAGGTGGCTACACCTTC.